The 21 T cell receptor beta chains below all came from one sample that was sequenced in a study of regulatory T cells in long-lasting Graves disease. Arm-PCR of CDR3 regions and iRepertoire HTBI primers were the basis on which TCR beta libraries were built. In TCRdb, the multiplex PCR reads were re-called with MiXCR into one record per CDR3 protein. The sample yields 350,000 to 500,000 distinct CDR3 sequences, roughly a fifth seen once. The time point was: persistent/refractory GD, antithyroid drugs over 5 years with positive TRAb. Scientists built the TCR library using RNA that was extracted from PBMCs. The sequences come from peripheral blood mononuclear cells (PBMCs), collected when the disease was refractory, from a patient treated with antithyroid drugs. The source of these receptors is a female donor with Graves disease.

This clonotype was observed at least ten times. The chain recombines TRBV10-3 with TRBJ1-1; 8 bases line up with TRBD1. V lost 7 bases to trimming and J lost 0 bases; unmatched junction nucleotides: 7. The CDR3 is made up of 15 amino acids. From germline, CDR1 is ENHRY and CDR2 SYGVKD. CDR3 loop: CAITARTGMNTEAFF. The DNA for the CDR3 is TGTGCCATCACGGCGAGGACAGGGATGAACACTGAAGCTTTCTTT.

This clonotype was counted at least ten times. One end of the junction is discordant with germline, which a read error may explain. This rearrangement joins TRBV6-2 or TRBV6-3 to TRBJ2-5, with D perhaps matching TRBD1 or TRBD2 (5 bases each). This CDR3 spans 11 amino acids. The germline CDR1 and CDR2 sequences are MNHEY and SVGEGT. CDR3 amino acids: CASNDRDPQNF. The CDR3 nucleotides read TGTGCCAGCAATGATCGGGACCCCCAGAACTTC.

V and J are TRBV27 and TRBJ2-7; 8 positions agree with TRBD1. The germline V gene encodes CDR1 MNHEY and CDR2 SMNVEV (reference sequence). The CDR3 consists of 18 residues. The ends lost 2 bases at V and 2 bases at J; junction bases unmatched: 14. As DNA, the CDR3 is TGTGCCAGCAGTTTACTGGCCCCACCGGGGACAGGAACCTACGAGCAGTACTTC. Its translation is CASSLLAPPGTGTYEQYF.

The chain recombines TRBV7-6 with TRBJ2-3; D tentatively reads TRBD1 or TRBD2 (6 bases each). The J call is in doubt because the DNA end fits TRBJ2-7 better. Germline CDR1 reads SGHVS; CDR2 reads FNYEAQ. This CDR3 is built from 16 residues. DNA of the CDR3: TGTGCCAGCAGCTTAGAGGCCCAGGGGCTAGCGCATGAGCAGTACTTC. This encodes CASSLEAQGLAHEQYF.

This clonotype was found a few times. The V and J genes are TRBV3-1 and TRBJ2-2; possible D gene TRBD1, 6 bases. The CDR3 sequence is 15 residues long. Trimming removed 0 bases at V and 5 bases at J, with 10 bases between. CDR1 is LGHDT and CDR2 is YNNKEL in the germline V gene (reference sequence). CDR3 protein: CASSQDSQGTGELFF. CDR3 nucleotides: TGTGCCAGCAGCCAAGACAGCCAGGGGACCGGGGAGCTGTTTTTT. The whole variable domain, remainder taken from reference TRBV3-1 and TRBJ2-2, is DTAVSQTPKYLVTQMGNDKSIKCEQNLGHDTMYWYKQDSKKFLKIMFSYNNKELIINETVPNRFSPKSPDKAHLNLHINSLELGDSAVYFCASSQDSQGTGELFFGEGSRLTVL.

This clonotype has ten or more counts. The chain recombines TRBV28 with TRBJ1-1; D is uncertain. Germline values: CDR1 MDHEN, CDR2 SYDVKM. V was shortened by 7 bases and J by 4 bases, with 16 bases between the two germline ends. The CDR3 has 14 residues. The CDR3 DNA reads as TGTGCCAGCAACGACCTATCGGGGAGCACTGAAGCTTTCTTT. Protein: CASNDLSGSTEAFF.

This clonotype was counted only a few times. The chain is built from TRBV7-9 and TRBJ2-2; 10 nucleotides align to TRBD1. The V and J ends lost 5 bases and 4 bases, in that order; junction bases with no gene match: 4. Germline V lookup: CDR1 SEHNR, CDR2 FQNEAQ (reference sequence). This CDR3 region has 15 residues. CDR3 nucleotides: TGTGCCAGCAGCCGGACAGGGGGATTCACCGGGGAGCTGTTTTTT. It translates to CASSRTGGFTGELFF.

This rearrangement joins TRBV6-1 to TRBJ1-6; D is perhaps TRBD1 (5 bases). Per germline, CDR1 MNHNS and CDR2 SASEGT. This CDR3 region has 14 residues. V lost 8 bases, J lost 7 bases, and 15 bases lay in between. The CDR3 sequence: CASQTGTENSPLHF. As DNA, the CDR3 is TGTGCCAGCCAAACCGGGACGGAAAATTCACCCCTCCACTTT.

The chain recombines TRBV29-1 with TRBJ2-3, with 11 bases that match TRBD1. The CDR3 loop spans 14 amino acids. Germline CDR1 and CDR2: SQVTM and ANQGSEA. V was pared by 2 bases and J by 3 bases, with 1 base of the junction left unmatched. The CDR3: CSVERDRGTDTQYF. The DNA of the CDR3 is TGCAGCGTTGAAAGGGACAGGGGGACAGATACGCAGTATTTT.

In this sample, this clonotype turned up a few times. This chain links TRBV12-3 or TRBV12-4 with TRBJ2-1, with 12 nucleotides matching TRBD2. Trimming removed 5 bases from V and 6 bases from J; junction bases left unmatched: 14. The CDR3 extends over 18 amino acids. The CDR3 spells CASSPLLSSGRASNEQFF. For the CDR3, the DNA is TGTGCCAGCAGTCCTCTTCTTTCTAGCGGGAGGGCCTCCAATGAGCAGTTCTTC.

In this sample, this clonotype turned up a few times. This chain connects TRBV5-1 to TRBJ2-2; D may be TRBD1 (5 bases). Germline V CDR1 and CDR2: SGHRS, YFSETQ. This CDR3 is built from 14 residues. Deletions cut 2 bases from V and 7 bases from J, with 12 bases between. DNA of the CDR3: TGCGCCAGCAGCTTCCTTCAGGGCGGCGGGGAGCTGTTTTTT. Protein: CASSFLQGGGELFF.

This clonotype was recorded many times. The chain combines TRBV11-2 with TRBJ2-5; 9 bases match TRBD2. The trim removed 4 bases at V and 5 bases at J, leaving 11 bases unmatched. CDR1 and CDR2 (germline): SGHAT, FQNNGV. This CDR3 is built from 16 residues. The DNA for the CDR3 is TGTGCCAGCAGCTACCCCGGGCTAGCGGGAACTGAGACCCAGTACTTC. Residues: CASSYPGLAGTETQYF. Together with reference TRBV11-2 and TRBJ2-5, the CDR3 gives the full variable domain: EAGVAQSPRYKIIEKRQSVAFWCNPISGHATLYWYQQILGQGPKLLIQFQNNGVVDDSQLPKDRFSAERLKGVDSTLKIQPAKLEDSAVYLCASSYPGLAGTETQYFGPGTRLLVL.

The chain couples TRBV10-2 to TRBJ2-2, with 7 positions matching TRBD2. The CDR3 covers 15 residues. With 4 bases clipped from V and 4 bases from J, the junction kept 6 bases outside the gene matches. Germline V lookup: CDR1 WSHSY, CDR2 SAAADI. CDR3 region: CASSGAGRGTGELFF. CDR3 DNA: TGCGCCAGCAGTGGAGCGGGGCGTGGCACCGGGGAGCTGTTTTTT.

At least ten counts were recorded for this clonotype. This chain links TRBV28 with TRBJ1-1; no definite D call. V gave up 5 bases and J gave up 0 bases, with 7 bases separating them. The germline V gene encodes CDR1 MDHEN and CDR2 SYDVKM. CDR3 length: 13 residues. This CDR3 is CASSGPMNTEAFF. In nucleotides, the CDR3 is TGTGCCAGCAGTGGACCAATGAACACTGAAGCTTTCTTT.

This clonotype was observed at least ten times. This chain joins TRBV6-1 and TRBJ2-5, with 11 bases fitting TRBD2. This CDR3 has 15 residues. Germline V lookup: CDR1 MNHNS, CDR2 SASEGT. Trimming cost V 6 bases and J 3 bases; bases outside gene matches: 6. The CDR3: CASRAGTSGKETQYF. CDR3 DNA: TGTGCCAGCAGAGCCGGGACTAGCGGAAAAGAGACCCAGTACTTC.

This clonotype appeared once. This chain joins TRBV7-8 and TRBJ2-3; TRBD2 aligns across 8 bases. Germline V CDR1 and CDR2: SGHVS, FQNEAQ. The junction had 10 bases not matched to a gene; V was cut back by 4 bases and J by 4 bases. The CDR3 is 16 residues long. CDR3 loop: CASSSEPGLVPDTQYF. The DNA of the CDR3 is TGTGCCAGCAGCTCAGAGCCGGGACTAGTACCAGATACGCAGTATTTT.

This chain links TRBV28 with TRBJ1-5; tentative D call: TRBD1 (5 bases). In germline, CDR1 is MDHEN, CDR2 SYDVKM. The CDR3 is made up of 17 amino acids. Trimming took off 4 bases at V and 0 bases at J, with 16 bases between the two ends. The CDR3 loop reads CASSSPTGVVSNQPQHF. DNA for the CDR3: TGTGCCAGCAGTTCCCCAACGGGGGTGGTTAGCAATCAGCCCCAGCATTTT. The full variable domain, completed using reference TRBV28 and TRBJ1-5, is DVKVTQSSRYLVKRTGEKVFLECVQDMDHENMFWYRQDPGLGLRLIYFSYDVKMKEKGDIPEGYSVSREKKERFSLILESASTNQTSMYLCASSSPTGVVSNQPQHFGDGTRLSIL.

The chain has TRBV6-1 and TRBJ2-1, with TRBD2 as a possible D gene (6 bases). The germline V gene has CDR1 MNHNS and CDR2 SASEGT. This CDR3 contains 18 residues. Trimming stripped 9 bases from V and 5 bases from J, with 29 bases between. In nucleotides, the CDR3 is TGTGCCAGGTCTAGCGCGTATCGCCCCACGGGAGATCACAATGAGCAGTTCTTC. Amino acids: CARSSAYRPTGDHNEQFF.

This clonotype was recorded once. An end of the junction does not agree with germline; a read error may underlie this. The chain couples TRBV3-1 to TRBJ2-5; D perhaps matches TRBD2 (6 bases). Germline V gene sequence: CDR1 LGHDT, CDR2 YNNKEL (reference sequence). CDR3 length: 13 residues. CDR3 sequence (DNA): TGTGCCAGCAGCCAAACGACCCGGGAGACCCAGCACTTC. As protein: CASSQTTRETQHF.

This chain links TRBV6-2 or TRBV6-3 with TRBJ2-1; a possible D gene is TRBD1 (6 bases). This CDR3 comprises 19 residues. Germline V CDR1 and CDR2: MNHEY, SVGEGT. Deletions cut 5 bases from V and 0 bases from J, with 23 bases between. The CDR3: CASSEGGSRRSSSYNEQFF. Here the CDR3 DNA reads TGTGCCAGCAGTGAAGGGGGTAGTAGACGGTCAAGCTCCTACAATGAGCAGTTCTTC.

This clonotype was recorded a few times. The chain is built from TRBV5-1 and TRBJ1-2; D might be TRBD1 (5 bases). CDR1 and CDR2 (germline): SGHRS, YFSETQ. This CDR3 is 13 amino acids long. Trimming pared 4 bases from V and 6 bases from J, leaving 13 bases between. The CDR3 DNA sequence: TGCGCCAGCAGCCTTCGGGGGGGTGATGGCTACACCTTC. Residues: CASSLRGGDGYTF. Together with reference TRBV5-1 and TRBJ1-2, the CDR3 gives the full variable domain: KAGVTQTPRYLIKTRGQQVTLSCSPISGHRSVSWYQQTPGQGLQFLFEYFSETQRNKGNFPGRFSGRQFSNSRSEMNVSTLELGDSALYLCASSLRGGDGYTFGSGTRLTVV.